This T cell receptor (beta chain) was obtained from a study of blood T cell repertoires in COVID-19 (dated by TCRdb to 2018 to 2020). Broadly, across the study: Collaborator samples came from the United States, Italy and Spain and covered acute and convalescent phases of COVID-19. The prospective study material was composed of cDNA or gDNA derived from T cells, B-cell-depleted T cells, or PBMCs. The dataset comprised deeply sampled blood TCRbeta repertoires from subjects exposed to, actively infected with, or recovered from COVID-19. The repertoires were made available in a free public database intended to serve as a resource for research on the immune response to SARS-CoV-2. Samples came from the ongoing ImmuneRACE study (first 160 participants) plus 1,254 subjects from 6 global collaborators. Nearly every sample came with metadata listing a de-identified subject ID, COVID-19 status, age in years and sex. Where HLA class I and class II types were available, the types were taken from metadata supplied by the sample provider, not from assay-based typing. Paper-wide results and their limitations: Clinical and demographic metadata were provided uncurated, with the amount varying by source and participant.

Its CDR3 holds 13 amino acids, cysteine through phenylalanine. Only the CDR3 DNA is retained, 39 bases long and in frame from the first base. V sheds 10 bases and J sheds 3 bases, leaving 15 bases between their ends. The germline V gene specifies MNHEY as CDR1 and SVGAGI as CDR2. One collaborating source in Seattle enrolled patients during active infection and followed them longitudinally through the course of disease. The collaborating institutions used their own protocols to collect whole blood in K2EDTA tubes. Collaborator samples were shipped for TCRbeta analysis as frozen whole blood, isolated PBMCs, or DNA extracted from either sample type. TCRbeta CDR3 regions were amplified from genomic DNA using the immunoSEQ Assay, a bias-controlled multiplex PCR. The study's processing was this. The number of nucleated cells in each sample was estimated from the amplification of reference gene primers within the assay. To quantify the absolute abundance of each unique TCRbeta CDR3 rearrangement, sequence reads were collapsed and filtered. For each sample, productive Simpson clonality was calculated by taking the square root of Simpson's diversity index across productive rearrangements. The immuneACCESS repertoire file appears here via TCRdb, limited to in-frame rearrangements. These files lack a portion of the clones; in checked studies, under half of the deficit traces to unresolved V genes, and the cause of the others is not known. V, J and clone size reflect that table, while D and trimming were determined from the DNA. The sample table lists around 200,000 clones, roughly 80% of them with a count of one. Almost 6% of the sample rests with the top ten.

In this sample, this clone turned up a few times. The specificity of this receptor is unknown. Base qualities are missing; no much larger clone stands one base away. The material sequenced was peripheral blood. The origin of this receptor is a woman between 35 and 50 years old with COVID-19, enrolled during active disease. The chain is made from TRBV6-5 and TRBJ2-5, with TRBD2 perhaps the D gene, on 5 matching bases. CDR3 loop: CATLIRGEETQYF. DNA sequence: TGTGCCACCCTTATTCGGGGTGAAGAGACCCAGTACTTC.